These 5 T cell receptor beta chains share one sample of origin, sequenced in a study of T cell repertoires in cytomegalovirus infection. TCRdb recomputed calls from the reads with MiXCR, one row per CDR3 protein. Of approximately 76,000 distinct CDR3 sequences listed, about 4% were seen once; the top ten hold about 4.6%. Input material: PBMCs. The receptors were gathered from a human donor in good health (CMV status not recorded). Some clones in this sample may be carry-over from other donors' samples.

This clonotype was recorded many times. The chain is built from TRBV10-3 and TRBJ1-1; 7 bases align to TRBD1. Unmatched junction bases numbered 9, after V lost 6 bases and J lost 2 bases. CDR3 length equals 15 residues. Germline-derived CDR1 and CDR2 are ENHRY and SYGVKD. The CDR3 here is CAIRGTVESNTEAFF. DNA for the CDR3: TGTGCCATCAGGGGGACAGTAGAAAGTAACACTGAAGCTTTCTTT.

The chain is built from TRBV7-8 and TRBJ1-6, with 8 bases aligning to TRBD1. Germline trimming cut 4 bases from V and 18 bases from J; bases unmatched to any gene: 17. Per the germline V gene, CDR1 is SGHVS and CDR2 is FQNEAQ. The CDR3 runs to 15 residues. CDR3 nucleotides: TGTGCCAGCAGCTCCGGGGACAGGATTTATTCACCCTCCCACTTT. Protein sequence: CASSSGDRIYSPSHF.

This clonotype was detected ten times or more. V is TRBV18 and J is TRBJ1-2; 7 bases align to TRBD1. This CDR3 is 17 amino acids long. Germline V gene lookup returns CDR1 KGHSH and CDR2 LQKENI. V dropped 6 bases and J dropped 3; count of bases not matched to a gene: 16. The CDR3 region is CASSRDLNRGRDYGYTF. In DNA form, the CDR3 reads TGTGCCAGCTCTCGGGACCTGAACAGGGGTCGAGACTATGGCTACACCTTC.

The sample holds many counts of this clonotype. The chain links TRBV5-8 to TRBJ2-6; D ambiguous. CDR1 is SGHTS, CDR2 YDEGEE, per germline. The CDR3 runs 16 residues. The V end was cut by 1 base, the J end by 0 bases, with 8 bases between. The CDR3 nucleotides read TGTGCCAGCAGCTTGAAGAGCCTCTCTGGGGCCAACGTCCTGACTTTC. Translated, it gives CASSLKSLSGANVLTF. Using reference TRBV5-8 and TRBJ2-6 for the parts outside the CDR3, the full variable domain is EAGVTQSPTHLIKTRGQQATLRCSPISGHTSVYWYQQALGLGLQFLLWYDEGEERNRGNFPPRFSGRQFPNYSSELNVNALELEDSALYLCASSLKSLSGANVLTFGAGSRLTVL.

This clonotype showed up many times. V and J are TRBV7-8 and TRBJ1-1; possible D gene TRBD1, 5 bases. Trimming left V 2 bases short and J 1 base short, with 14 bases between. The germline gives CDR1 SGHVS, CDR2 FQNEAQ. This CDR3 spans 16 amino acids. CDR3 nucleotide sequence: TGTGCCAGCAGCTTATGGCAGGGAGGGTGGAACACTGAAGCTTTCTTT. Its translation: CASSLWQGGWNTEAFF.